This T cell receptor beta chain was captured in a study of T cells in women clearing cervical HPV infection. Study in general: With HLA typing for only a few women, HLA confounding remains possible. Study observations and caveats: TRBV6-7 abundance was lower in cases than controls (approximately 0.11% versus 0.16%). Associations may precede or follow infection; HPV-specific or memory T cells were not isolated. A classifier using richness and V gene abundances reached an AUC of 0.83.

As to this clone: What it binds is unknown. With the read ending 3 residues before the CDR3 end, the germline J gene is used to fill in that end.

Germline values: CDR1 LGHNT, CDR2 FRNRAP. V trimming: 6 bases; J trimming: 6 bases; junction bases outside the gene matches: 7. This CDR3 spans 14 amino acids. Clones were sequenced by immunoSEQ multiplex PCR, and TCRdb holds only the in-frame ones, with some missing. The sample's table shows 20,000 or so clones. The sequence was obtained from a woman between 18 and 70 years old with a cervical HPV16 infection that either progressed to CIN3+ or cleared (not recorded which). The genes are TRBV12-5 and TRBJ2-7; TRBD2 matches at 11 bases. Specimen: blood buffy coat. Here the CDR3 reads CASGSGTSGGEQYF. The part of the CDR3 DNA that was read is TGTGCTAGTGGAAGCGGGACTAGCGGAGGCGAG. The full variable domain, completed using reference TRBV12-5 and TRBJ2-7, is DARVTQTPRHKVTEMGQEVTMRCQPILGHNTVFWYRQTMMQGLELLAYFRNRAPLDDSGMPKDRFSAEMPDATLATLKIQPSEPRDSAVYFCASGSGTSGGEQYFGPGTRLTVT.